This paragraph reports one T cell receptor (beta chain). Its antigen is as yet unknown. TCRdb's table, derived via immunoSEQ multiplex PCR, lists solely in-frame clones and lacks some. The data show about 350,000 clones, with roughly 93% seen just once and about 5.8% held by the top ten. This specimen comes from a study of brain T cells in children with intractable seizures. Study conclusions and caveats: Patients' HCMV serostatus was unknown; virus specificity rests on CDR3 similarity alone.

Germline V gene sequence: CDR1 SGHNT, CDR2 YYREEE (reference sequence). V was clipped by 4 bases and J by 4 bases, with 10 bases between them. The CDR3 totals 13 residues. Time point defined: blood from clinic visit 5 months post-surgery; TSC patient then seizure free. Only cases whose brain tissue showed the highest T cell transcript signatures were sequenced. At least one anti-epileptic drug was given before surgery. Sequenced material: peripheral blood, taken less than 6 months after surgery. The chain employs TRBV5-4 and TRBJ2-3, with D hard to call. This receptor was identified in a boy under two years old with tuberous sclerosis and intractable seizures. The CDR3: CASSNSGADTQYF. DNA of the CDR3: TGTGCCAGCAGCAACAGTGGAGCAGATACGCAGTATTTT.